This is a list of T cell receptor beta chains from one sample in a study of blood T cell repertoires in COVID-19. Sequencing was performed with immunoSEQ multiplex PCR; in TCRdb, only in-frame clones are kept and a portion is missing. The table has approximately 50,000 clones, about 90% seen once; the top ten hold 6.5%. The sequencing input was peripheral blood. The receptors here all came from a middle-aged man with active COVID-19. The CDR3 runs from the conserved cysteine through the conserved F or W. The order of the fields is D gene, V gene, clone size, J gene, CDR3 protein, CDR3 DNA. D genes are given only for firm matches. Rows give clone size only sometimes, using once, few, many, or a class for an expanded clone.

D: NA
V: TRBV5-1
size: NA
J: TRBJ2-1
CDR3: CASSLGSGSGRGSVNEQFF
DNA: TGCGCCAGCAGCTTGGGTTCTGGGTCGGGCAGGGGTTCGGTCAATGAGCAGTTCTTC

D: NA
V: TRBV5-4
size: NA
J: TRBJ2-3
CDR3: CASSSRGDTQYF
DNA: TGTGCCAGCTCTTCCCGGGGGGATACGCAGTATTTT

D: NA
V: TRBV27
size: NA
J: TRBJ1-1
CDR3: CASSLSRGWGTEAFF
DNA: TGTGCCAGCAGTTTAAGTAGGGGATGGGGCACTGAAGCTTTCTTT

D: NA
V: TRBV27
size: NA
J: TRBJ1-1
CDR3: CASSLWAGMNTEAFF
DNA: TGTGCCAGCAGTTTATGGGCAGGGATGAACACTGAAGCTTTCTTT

D: NA
V: TRBV7-2
size: NA
J: TRBJ1-1
CDR3: CASSLGGPEAFF
DNA: TGTGCCAGCAGCCTGGGGGGGCCTGAAGCTTTCTTT

D: NA
V: TRBV3-1/TRBV3-2
size: few
J: TRBJ2-7
CDR3: CASSQEETGYEQYF
DNA: TGTGCCAGCAGCCAAGAGGAAACAGGGTACGAGCAGTACTTC

D: NA
V: TRBV5-1
size: NA
J: TRBJ2-2
CDR3: CASSLAASDTGELFF
DNA: TGCGCCAGCAGCTTGGCGGCTAGCGACACCGGGGAGCTGTTTTTT

D: TRBD2
V: TRBV7-9
size: NA
J: TRBJ2-3
CDR3: CASSLRGLAGVGDTQYF
DNA: TGTGCCAGCAGCTTACGAGGACTAGCGGGAGTGGGAGATACGCAGTATTTT

D: NA
V: TRBV18
size: NA
J: TRBJ2-1
CDR3: CASSPPSGDNEQFF
DNA: TGTGCCAGCTCACCACCGTCCGGGGACAATGAGCAGTTCTTC

D: TRBD1
V: TRBV28
size: NA
J: TRBJ2-7
CDR3: CASSSPGQGNEQYF
DNA: TGTGCCAGCAGTTCACCGGGACAGGGGAACGAGCAGTACTTC

D: NA
V: TRBV5-1
size: once
J: TRBJ1-3
CDR3: CASSFADLAQGNTIYF
DNA: TGCGCCAGCAGCTTTGCGGATCTTGCGCAGGGAAACACCATATATTTT

D: NA
V: TRBV10-3
size: NA
J: TRBJ1-1
CDR3: CAISKEDGKAFF
DNA: TGTGCCATCAGCAAGGAGGACGGGAAAGCTTTCTTT

D: NA
V: TRBV18
size: NA
J: TRBJ1-4
CDR3: CASSPRGSNEKLFF
DNA: TGTGCCAGCTCACCGCGGGGTTCTAATGAAAAACTGTTTTTT

D: TRBD1
V: TRBV9
size: NA
J: TRBJ1-1
CDR3: CASSESGTGTEAFF
DNA: TGTGCCAGCAGCGAAAGCGGGACAGGAACTGAAGCTTTCTTT

D: NA
V: TRBV18
size: NA
J: TRBJ2-2
CDR3: CASSPRTTTGELFF
DNA: TGTGCCAGCTCACCACGAACAACGACCGGGGAGCTGTTTTTT

D: NA
V: TRBV30
size: NA
J: TRBJ1-6
CDR3: CAWSDGSRHSPLHF
DNA: TGTGCCTGGAGTGACGGGTCACGACATTCACCCCTCCACTTT

D: TRBD2
V: TRBV27
size: NA
J: TRBJ2-7
CDR3: CATRLAGSYEQYF
DNA: TGTGCCACACGGCTAGCGGGTTCCTACGAGCAGTACTTC

D: NA
V: TRBV6-5
size: NA
J: TRBJ2-4
CDR3: CASSSDISNIQYF
DNA: TGTGCCAGCAGTTCGGACATATCAAACATTCAGTACTTC

D: TRBD1
V: TRBV6-6
size: NA
J: TRBJ1-6
CDR3: CASRQGGNSPLHF
DNA: TGTGCCAGCCGGCAGGGGGGTAATTCACCCCTCCACTTT

D: NA
V: TRBV6-6
size: medium-sized
J: TRBJ1-3
CDR3: CASSYSPRTGNTIYF
DNA: TGTGCCAGCAGTTACTCCCCTAGGACTGGAAACACCATATATTTT

D: NA
V: TRBV12-5
size: once
J: TRBJ1-1
CDR3: CASGLGLTEAFF
DNA: TGTGCTAGTGGTTTGGGGTTGACAGAAGCTTTCTTT